This T cell receptor beta chain appears in the sequencing data of a study of cytomegalovirus exposure and HLA in healthy donors. As for this clone: The target antigen is unknown.

Study conclusions and caveats: Presence/absence analyses supposed approximately even sequencing depth among donors. Researchers left out some V segments, among them TRBV6-2 and TRBV6-3, as indistinguishable.

60 Vbeta and 13 Jbeta primers were used in PCR. The assay was immunoSEQ multiplex PCR, and TCRdb's table has in-frame clones only and misses some. The sample holds 95,000 to 110,000 clones, approximately 79% seen once. The CDR3 extends over 14 amino acids. This receptor was identified in a man aged 50-60 years in good health and CMV-seropositive. The chain uses TRBV1 and TRBJ2-5; the table's D call, TRBD2, has no DNA check behind it. TRBV1 corresponds to a pseudogene. Sequenced material: PBMCs. CDR3 nucleotides: TGCACCAGCAGCCAAGGGACTAACCAAGAGACCCAGTACTTC. Translation: CTSSQGTNQETQYF.